A single sample is the source of the 7 T cell receptor beta chains below, sequenced in a study of T cell clones after liver transplantation. Sequencing used immunoSEQ multiplex PCR; TCRdb keeps in-frame clones, though not all of them. The sample has over 15,000 clones, around 87% seen once; the top ten hold approximately 12%. Sequences were derived from CD8+ T cells from blood, sampled 46 months after liver transplant. These receptors were taken from a human patient who received a liver transplant. The graft donor may be the source of some T cells.

This clone was seen a few times. The chain recombines TRBV11-1 with TRBJ1-5; D unclear. This CDR3 has 15 amino acids. With 5 bases removed from V and 4 bases from J, the gap between germline ends came to 15 bases. The germline CDR1 and CDR2 sequences are SGHAT and FQDESV (reference sequence). The CDR3, as DNA: TGTGCCAGCAGCCCTACCAAAGCTGGGAATCAGCCCCAGCATTTT. Protein sequence: CASSPTKAGNQPQHF.

The CDR3 sequence is CASSFGQGRSYEQYF. Here the CDR3 DNA reads TGTGCCAGTAGTTTCGGACAGGGGAGATCCTACGAGCAGTACTTC. The chain couples TRBV19 to TRBJ2-7, with 9 bases matching TRBD1. Germline CDR1 is LNHDA and CDR2 is SQIVND (reference sequence). The CDR3 sequence is 15 residues long. After removal of 5 bases from V and 1 base from J, the junction contained 6 bases not matched to a gene.

V usage is TRBV7-9 and J usage is TRBJ1-1; no clear D gene. CDR1 and CDR2 from the germline V gene are SEHNR and FQNEAQ (reference sequence). This CDR3 has 12 residues. Trimming removed 5 bases from V and 0 bases from J, with 4 bases in between. The CDR3 DNA reads TGTGCCAGCAGCGCAATGAACACTGAAGCTTTCTTT. It translates to CASSAMNTEAFF.

The rearrangement links TRBV7-9 to TRBJ1-1; no reliable D call. This CDR3 comprises 17 residues. Trimming cost V 4 bases and J 0 bases, with 18 bases left between them. Per germline, CDR1 SEHNR and CDR2 FQNEAQ (reference sequence). In DNA, the CDR3 is TGTGCCAGCAGCTCTGACACTATTCTGGGCTTGAACACTGAAGCTTTCTTT. As protein: CASSSDTILGLNTEAFF.

The chain combines TRBV5-4 with TRBJ2-5; D remains ambiguous. Per germline, CDR1 SGHNT and CDR2 YYREEE (reference sequence). Trimming shortened V by 3 bases and J by 5 bases, and 14 bases separated the two germline ends. The CDR3 loop spans 14 amino acids. The CDR3, as DNA: TGTGCCAGCAGCTCCTATTATTCCGGGGAGACCCAGTACTTC. It translates to CASSSYYSGETQYF.

The chain uses TRBV7-9 and TRBJ1-3; D call uncertain. The germline V gene has CDR1 SEHNR and CDR2 FQNEAQ (reference sequence). With 8 bases removed from V and 0 bases from J, the gap between germline ends came to 14 bases. This CDR3 has 15 amino acids. This chain's CDR3 is CASGRWTSSGNTIYF. In DNA form, the CDR3 reads TGTGCCAGCGGACGATGGACGAGCTCTGGAAACACCATATATTTT.

This chain connects TRBV14 to TRBJ1-1; the D gene is possibly TRBD1 (5 bases). Germline values: CDR1 SGHDN, CDR2 FVKESK. V lost 1 base and J lost 4, with 10 bases in between. The CDR3 sequence is 14 residues long. Written as DNA, the CDR3 is TGTGCCAGCAGCCAAGTATTGCAGGGCACTGAAGCTTTCTTT. This gives the protein CASSQVLQGTEAFF.